This T cell receptor (beta chain) derives from a study of blood T cells in healthy people across ages. Study results and limitations: Whereas aged donors had fewer naive CD4+ cells, long-lived donors had more of them and higher diversity. Those diversity estimates obtained from one million T cells were thought to be underestimates.

For the second PCR, which ran for about 6 to 11 cycles, a sample-barcoded 5' primer and a J-beta primer mix were used. TCRdb processed the 5' RACE reads anew with MiXCR; each CDR3 protein has one entry. The sample comprises 1.5 million to 2 million distinct CDR3 sequences, about 39% of which are singletons, and about 21% rests with the top ten. The CDR3 runs to 14 residues. From germline, CDR1 is KGHSH and CDR2 LQKENI. V was pared by 1 base and J by 3 bases, with 1 base of the junction left unmatched. Concerning this clonotype: Its antigen is still unknown.

The receptor was derived from a human donor in good health. Material for sequencing was blood. The gene calls are TRBV18 and TRBJ1-1; TRBD1 aligns across 8 bases. CDR3 nucleotides: TGTGCCAGCTCACCACGGGACAGGTACACTGAAGCTTTCTTT. This gives the protein CASSPRDRYTEAFF.